A single sample is the source of the 18 T cell receptor beta chains below, sequenced in a study of shared clonotypes between healthy human individuals. Data came from immunoSEQ multiplex PCR; TCRdb stores just in-frame clones and leaves some out. The data hold more than 400,000 clones, with almost 97% observed a single time. Source material: naive CD4+ T cells sorted from blood. Subset defined: CD45RA+ positively selected. The receptor source for this set is a woman aged 25 to 39 in good health.

This clone was counted only a few times. The V call is TRBV18, the J call TRBJ2-7, with no clear D. Germline V gives CDR1 KGHSH, CDR2 LQKENI. The CDR3 runs to 12 residues. Trimming removed 2 bases at V and 6 bases at J, with 8 bases between. The CDR3 loop is CASSPMGIEQYF. As DNA, the CDR3 is TGTGCCAGCTCACCAATGGGGATCGAGCAGTACTTC.

The J gene is TRBJ2-7, the V gene TRBV18; D may match TRBD1 or TRBD2 (6 bases each). This CDR3 is built from 14 residues. The germline V gene has CDR1 KGHSH and CDR2 LQKENI. The V gene lost 4 bases and the J gene lost 5 bases, with 15 bases spanning the gap. CDR3 sequence reads: CASSQDVGGDEQYF. The CDR3 DNA is TGTGCCAGCTCACAGGATGTGGGGGGCGACGAGCAGTACTTC. Full variable domain (remainder filled in from reference TRBV18 and TRBJ2-7): NAGVMQNPRHLVRRRGQEARLRCSPMKGHSHVYWYRQLPEEGLKFMVYLQKENIIDESGMPKERFSAEFPKEGPSILRIQQVVRGDSAAYFCASSQDVGGDEQYFGPGTRLTVT.

J is TRBJ2-2 and V is TRBV29-1; D is unclear. The CDR3 spans 14 residues. CDR1 SQVTM and CDR2 ANQGSEA come from the germline V gene. Trimming took off 2 bases at V and 3 bases at J, with 10 bases between the two ends. CDR3 nucleotide sequence: TGCAGCGTTGAAAATCAGAGGCACACCGGGGAGCTGTTTTTT. Translation: CSVENQRHTGELFF.

V and J are TRBV28 and TRBJ1-1; D gene uncertain. Trimming took 8 bases from V and 1 from J, leaving 14 bases between them. The germline gives CDR1 MDHEN, CDR2 SYDVKM. This CDR3 is 14 amino acids long. CDR3 in amino acids: CASSSALGNTEAFF. CDR3 sequence (DNA): TGTGCCAGCTCGTCAGCTTTAGGGAACACTGAAGCTTTCTTT.

The chain uses TRBV6-1 and TRBJ2-7; D is unclear. Trimming shortened V by 0 bases and J by 4 bases, and 7 bases separated the two germline ends. From germline, CDR1 is MNHNS and CDR2 SASEGT. This CDR3 spans 13 amino acids. The CDR3 is CASSEARGYEQYF. In nucleotides, the CDR3 is TGTGCCAGCAGTGAAGCACGAGGTTACGAGCAGTACTTC.

This clone has only one observation. This rearrangement joins TRBV19 to TRBJ1-5; 9 nucleotides match TRBD1. The CDR3 loop spans 19 amino acids. V dropped 6 bases and J dropped 1; count of bases not matched to a gene: 16. Germline V lookup: CDR1 LNHDA, CDR2 SQIVND (reference sequence). As DNA, the CDR3 is TGTGCCAGTAGCGGCTCCGGGACAGGGCCCCGGGGAAGCAATCAGCCCCAGCATTTT. Residues: CASSGSGTGPRGSNQPQHF.

The chain couples TRBV28 to TRBJ1-1; D is perhaps TRBD1 (5 bases). The V gene lost 5 bases and the J gene lost 3 bases, with 19 bases spanning the gap. The CDR3 extends over 16 amino acids. Germline V lookup: CDR1 MDHEN, CDR2 SYDVKM. CDR3: CASSKTLRAVDTEAFF. As DNA, the CDR3 is TGTGCCAGCAGTAAAACCCTCAGGGCGGTGGACACTGAAGCTTTCTTT. Filled out from reference TRBV28 and TRBJ1-1, the complete variable domain reads DVKVTQSSRYLVKRTGEKVFLECVQDMDHENMFWYRQDPGLGLRLIYFSYDVKMKEKGDIPEGYSVSREKKERFSLILESASTNQTSMYLCASSKTLRAVDTEAFFGQGTRLTVV.

The rearrangement links TRBV4-1 to TRBJ2-7; D gene ambiguous. The CDR3 is 15 amino acids. Deletions cut 0 bases from V and 6 bases from J, with 15 bases between. Germline CDR1 reads MGHRA; CDR2 reads YSYEKL. This chain's CDR3 is CASSQDLPLLSEQYF. The CDR3 DNA sequence: TGCGCCAGCAGCCAAGACTTACCACTCCTCTCCGAGCAGTACTTC.

The V gene is TRBV4-2, the J gene TRBJ2-2; 11 nucleotides agree with TRBD1. Germline V CDR1 and CDR2: LGHNA, YNFKEQ. There are 17 residues in the CDR3. Germline trimming cut 3 bases from V and 1 base from J; bases unmatched to any gene: 4. The CDR3 coding sequence is TGTGCCAGCAGCCATTCGGGACAGGGGGAGAACACCGGGGAGCTGTTTTTT. This gives the protein CASSHSGQGENTGELFF.

The V call is TRBV5-1, the J call TRBJ2-1, with 10 bases aligning to TRBD2. Germline assignment: CDR1 SGHRS and CDR2 YFSETQ. The CDR3 is 16 residues long. Trimming cost V 4 bases and J 5 bases; bases outside gene matches: 9. The CDR3 DNA reads TGCGCCAGCAGCGAACGACCTAGCGGGAGTCACAATGAGCAGTTCTTC. It encodes CASSERPSGSHNEQFF.

V is TRBV18 and J is TRBJ2-1; D remains unclear. The CDR3 contains 13 residues. CDR1 and CDR2 (germline): KGHSH, LQKENI. The germline V and J ends were trimmed by 4 bases and 0 bases, with 4 bases remaining between them. CDR3 sequence: CASSLSSYNEQFF. DNA of the CDR3: TGTGCCAGCTCACTCAGCTCCTACAATGAGCAGTTCTTC.

The chain couples TRBV21-1 to TRBJ1-3; no DNA check was done on the table's D call, TRBD1. TRBV21-1 is a recognized pseudogene. CDR3 length equals 17 residues. DNA for the CDR3: TGTGCCAGCAGCACCCGAGGACAGAATAACTCTGGAAACACCATATATTTT. Amino acid sequence: CASSTRGQNNSGNTIYF.

The rearrangement joins TRBV5-1 to TRBJ1-2, with 7 bases matching TRBD1. Germline loops: CDR1 SGHRS, CDR2 YFSETQ. The V and J ends lost 5 bases and 1 base, in that order; junction bases with no gene match: 8. The CDR3 runs 15 residues. The DNA for the CDR3 is TGCGCCAGCAGTCGGGACAGCGCGATTAACTATGGCTACACCTTC. Its protein product is CASSRDSAINYGYTF.

Here the CDR3 reads CASTSGGGTDTQYF. The CDR3 DNA reads TGTGCCAGCACGTCAGGGGGTGGCACAGATACGCAGTATTTT. The genes are TRBV6-6 and TRBJ2-3, with 7 bases fitting TRBD1. The germline CDR1 and CDR2 sequences are MNHNY and SVGAGI (reference sequence). The CDR3 covers 14 residues. V gave up 7 bases and J gave up 1 base; unmatched junction bases: 5.

This clone was counted only a few times. The chain carries TRBV27 and TRBJ1-1, with D perhaps matching TRBD1 (5 bases). V lost 5 bases and J 3 bases, leaving 10 bases between the germline ends. Per germline, CDR1 MNHEY and CDR2 SMNVEV (reference sequence). The CDR3 is made up of 13 amino acids. The CDR3 is CASSPLGDTEAFF. The CDR3, as DNA: TGTGCCAGCAGTCCCCTGGGGGACACTGAAGCTTTCTTT.

The chain carries TRBV11-1 and TRBJ2-5, with TRBD2 as a possible D gene (6 bases). Trimming pared 11 bases from V and 5 bases from J, leaving 24 bases between. From germline, CDR1 is SGHAT and CDR2 FQDESV (reference sequence). This CDR3 is 15 amino acids long. The CDR3, as DNA: TGTGCCCGAAGCGGGTGGACCAAGGCGGAGGAGACCCAGTACTTC. Translated: CARSGWTKAEETQYF.

Details on this clone: The same CDR3 arises from other DNA sequences in this sample as well. CDR3 DNA sequence: TGTGCCAGCAGTCCCCCCGGGGACGAGCAGTACTTC. Its translation is CASSPPGDEQYF. The chain combines TRBV19 with TRBJ2-7; D might be TRBD2 (5 bases). This CDR3 spans 12 amino acids. The germline V gene encodes CDR1 LNHDA and CDR2 SQIVND (reference sequence). With 9 bases removed from V and 5 bases from J, the gap between germline ends came to 14 bases.

This clone was recorded only once. The J gene is TRBJ1-1, the V gene TRBV18, with a possible D match to TRBD1 (6 bases). The CDR3 is 15 amino acids. V gave up 6 bases and J gave up 0 bases, with 14 bases separating them. Germline assignment: CDR1 KGHSH and CDR2 LQKENI. This CDR3 reads CASSPGAALNTEAFF. Here the CDR3 DNA reads TGTGCCAGCTCCCCAGGGGCCGCGTTGAACACTGAAGCTTTCTTT. The full variable domain, completed using reference TRBV18 and TRBJ1-1, is NAGVMQNPRHLVRRRGQEARLRCSPMKGHSHVYWYRQLPEEGLKFMVYLQKENIIDESGMPKERFSAEFPKEGPSILRIQQVVRGDSAAYFCASSPGAALNTEAFFGQGTRLTVV.